Presented here are 27 T cell receptor beta chains from one specimen sequenced in a study of blood T cell repertoires in COVID-19. Assay used: immunoSEQ multiplex PCR; TCRdb lists only in-frame clones, some missing. The sample lists tens of thousands of clones, around four fifths occurring once. The specimen was peripheral blood. The receptors originated from a man in his 70s with acute or convalescent COVID-19.

The chain carries TRBV3-1 (or the pseudogene TRBV3-2) and TRBJ1-2, with 7 bases lining up with TRBD1. V shed 1 base and J 3 bases; nucleotides not matched to a gene: 2. The CDR3 has 14 amino acids. Germline V gives CDR1 LGHDT, CDR2 YNNKEL (reference sequence). The DNA for the CDR3 is TGTGCCAGCAGCCAAGGACAGGGCGACTATGGCTACACCTTC. Residues: CASSQGQGDYGYTF.

The gene calls are TRBV5-1 and TRBJ2-3; 15 bases match TRBD2. V gave up 4 bases and J gave up 6 bases; unmatched junction bases: 9. The germline V gene encodes CDR1 SGHRS and CDR2 YFSETQ. There are 17 residues in the CDR3. CDR3 coding DNA: TGCGCCAGCAGCCCATGGACTAGCGGGGGGGCCTTGGATACGCAGTATTTT. Amino acids: CASSPWTSGGALDTQYF.

The chain recombines TRBV19 with TRBJ1-5; the match to TRBD1 covers 7 bases. V trimming: 11 bases; J trimming: 2 bases; junction bases outside the gene matches: 15. From germline, CDR1 is LNHDA and CDR2 SQIVND (reference sequence). The CDR3 has 16 amino acids. The CDR3 region has the DNA TGTGCCGTTCGGGGGGGTCTAACAGGGGGCAATCAGCCCCAGCATTTT. Translated, it gives CAVRGGLTGGNQPQHF. Complete variable domain (other parts from reference TRBV19 and TRBJ1-5): DGGITQSPKYLFRKEGQNVTLSCEQNLNHDAMYWYRQDPGQGLRLIYYSQIVNDFQKGDIAEGYSVSREKKESFPLTVTSAQKNPTAFYLCAVRGGLTGGNQPQHFGDGTRLSIL.

The rearrangement links TRBV6-5 to TRBJ1-2, with D perhaps TRBD1 (5 bases). CDR3 length: 15 amino acids. Trimming took off 8 bases at V and 1 base at J, with 17 bases between the two ends. Per germline, CDR1 MNHEY and CDR2 SVGAGI. The DNA for the CDR3 is TGTGCCAGCTCTCACCCGGGGGGGGGTAACTATGGCTACACCTTC. It yields the protein CASSHPGGGNYGYTF.

This clone was detected only a few times. The chain recombines TRBV5-6 with TRBJ2-7; 8 nucleotides line up with TRBD1. Germline V CDR1 and CDR2: SGHDT, YYEEEE. J was trimmed by 1 base and V by 4 bases; bases with no gene match: 7. CDR3 length equals 15 residues. DNA of the CDR3: TGTGCCAGCAGCCCGGACAGGGAGGTATCCTACGAGCAGTACTTC. It is translated as CASSPDREVSYEQYF.

The chain recombines TRBV5-1 with TRBJ2-5, with D possibly being TRBD1 (5 bases). Germline CDR1 is SGHRS and CDR2 is YFSETQ. The ends were cut back, 0 bases at V and 2 bases at J, with 11 bases in the middle. This CDR3 has 15 residues. The CDR3 coding sequence is TGCGCCAGCAGCTTGGGACAGACACTACAAGAGACCCAGTACTTC. Amino acid sequence: CASSLGQTLQETQYF.

J is TRBJ2-7 and V is TRBV5-1; 10 nucleotides align to TRBD1. Germline CDR1 SGHRS, CDR2 YFSETQ. This CDR3 contains 14 residues. V shed 4 bases, J shed 6 bases, and the junction held 7 bases outside the gene matches. The CDR3 coding sequence is TGCGCCAGCAGCCCGGGGACAGGGGAGGGCGAGCAGTACTTC. It codes for CASSPGTGEGEQYF.

V is TRBV19 and J is TRBJ2-3; D is ambiguous. The CDR3 is 13 residues long. Germline loops: CDR1 LNHDA, CDR2 SQIVND (reference sequence). V dropped 0 bases and J dropped 10 bases, with 11 bases sitting between them. The CDR3 loop is CASSIDADRAQYF. The CDR3 DNA sequence: TGTGCCAGTAGTATAGATGCGGATCGGGCGCAGTATTTT. Filled out from reference TRBV19 and TRBJ2-3, the complete variable domain reads DGGITQSPKYLFRKEGQNVTLSCEQNLNHDAMYWYRQDPGQGLRLIYYSQIVNDFQKGDIAEGYSVSREKKESFPLTVTSAQKNPTAFYLCASSIDADRAQYFGPGTRLTVL.

This chain connects TRBV10-3 to TRBJ1-2; 10 positions match TRBD1. V gave up 2 bases and J gave up 8 bases; unmatched junction bases: 8. The germline gives CDR1 ENHRY, CDR2 SYGVKD. This CDR3 region has 15 residues. CDR3 sequence (DNA): TGTGCCATCAGTGAGCTCGGGACAGGGGATCGGGGCTACACCTTC. It is translated as CAISELGTGDRGYTF.

This chain uses TRBV10-1 with TRBJ2-3, with D possibly being TRBD1 (5 bases). The CDR3 extends over 13 amino acids. Trimming removed 5 bases at V and 10 bases at J, with 16 bases between. Germline CDR1 and CDR2: WNHNN and SYGVQD (reference sequence). The CDR3 protein is CASSSALQGAQYF. CDR3 DNA sequence: TGCGCCAGCAGTTCTGCGCTCCAAGGGGCGCAGTATTTT.

This chain joins TRBV19 and TRBJ1-1; TRBD1 matches at 7 bases. V was pared by 3 bases and J by 1 base, with 2 bases of the junction left unmatched. Germline CDR1 reads LNHDA; CDR2 reads SQIVND (reference sequence). The CDR3 is made up of 14 amino acids. This CDR3 reads CASSIGTANTEAFF. The CDR3, as DNA: TGTGCCAGTAGTATCGGGACAGCGAACACTGAAGCTTTCTTT.

The V and J genes are TRBV18 and TRBJ2-4; D is unresolved. CDR1 is KGHSH, CDR2 LQKENI, per germline. Trimming pared 0 bases from V and 6 bases from J, leaving 9 bases between. CDR3 size: 14 residues. CDR3 protein: CASSPPVTGNIQYF. Written as DNA, the CDR3 is TGTGCCAGCTCACCACCGGTCACGGGAAACATTCAGTACTTC. The full variable domain, in which reference TRBV18 and TRBJ2-4 provide the parts outside the CDR3, is NAGVMQNPRHLVRRRGQEARLRCSPMKGHSHVYWYRQLPEEGLKFMVYLQKENIIDESGMPKERFSAEFPKEGPSILRIQQVVRGDSAAYFCASSPPVTGNIQYFGAGTRLSVL.

The rearrangement links TRBV5-4 to TRBJ2-2; weak D call: TRBD2 (5 bases). From germline, CDR1 is SGHNT and CDR2 YYREEE (reference sequence). The CDR3 runs to 15 residues. V lost 2 bases and J lost 5, with 13 bases in between. This chain's CDR3 is CASSFGLEETGELFF. The CDR3 nucleotides are TGTGCCAGCAGCTTCGGTCTGGAGGAGACCGGGGAGCTGTTTTTT. The full variable domain, rest sourced from reference TRBV5-4 and TRBJ2-2, is ETGVTQSPTHLIKTRGQQVTLRCSSQSGHNTVSWYQQALGQGPQFIFQYYREEENGRGNFPPRFSGLQFPNYSSELNVNALELDDSALYLCASSFGLEETGELFFGEGSRLTVL.

The chain recombines TRBV10-2 with TRBJ1-1; 10 positions agree with TRBD1. This CDR3 spans 19 amino acids. Germline CDR1 WSHSY, CDR2 SAAADI. Trimming cost V 2 bases and J 6 bases; bases outside gene matches: 18. CDR3 sequence: CASSEPILGQGWGGPEAFF. CDR3 DNA: TGCGCCAGCAGTGAGCCGATATTGGGACAGGGGTGGGGAGGCCCTGAAGCTTTCTTT.

The rearrangement links TRBV24-1 to TRBJ2-7; 11 bases are a match to TRBD1. After removal of 5 bases from V and 0 bases from J, the junction contained 2 bases not matched to a gene. In germline, CDR1 is KGHDR, CDR2 SFDVKD. CDR3 length equals 15 residues. CDR3: CATSAGTGGSYEQYF. The CDR3 DNA is TGTGCCACCAGTGCTGGGACAGGGGGCTCCTACGAGCAGTACTTC.

The V gene is TRBV5-1, the J gene TRBJ2-1; 8 nucleotides agree with TRBD2. CDR3 length: 18 amino acids. V was pared by 0 bases and J by 0 bases, with 8 bases of the junction left unmatched. Germline CDR1 and CDR2: SGHRS and YFSETQ. CDR3 DNA sequence: TGCGCCAGCAGCTTGGGGGTTAGCGGGGACCCCTCCTACAATGAGCAGTTCTTC. It specifies CASSLGVSGDPSYNEQFF. The complete variable domain, with remaining parts taken from reference TRBV5-1 and TRBJ2-1, reads KAGVTQTPRYLIKTRGQQVTLSCSPISGHRSVSWYQQTPGQGLQFLFEYFSETQRNKGNFPGRFSGRQFSNSRSEMNVSTLELGDSALYLCASSLGVSGDPSYNEQFFGPGTRLTVL.

The V gene is TRBV6-2 or TRBV6-3, the J gene TRBJ2-7, with D possibly being TRBD1 (6 bases). Per the germline V gene, CDR1 is MNHEY and CDR2 is SVGEGT. Between the trimmed V and J ends, which lost 6 bases and 2 bases, there was a span of 14 bases. This CDR3 is 14 amino acids long. CDR3: CASSLQGSAYEQYF. The CDR3 coding sequence is TGTGCCAGCAGCTTACAGGGTTCGGCCTACGAGCAGTACTTC.

The rearrangement links TRBV7-9 to TRBJ2-7; 7 nucleotides line up with TRBD2. The germline CDR1 and CDR2 sequences are SEHNR and FQNEAQ (reference sequence). There are 14 residues in the CDR3. The V gene end was trimmed by 7 bases and the J gene end by 6 bases; junction bases not matched to a gene: 12. CDR3 in amino acids: CASIQGVGEGEQYF. The CDR3 bases are TGTGCCAGCATCCAAGGTGTGGGGGAGGGCGAGCAGTACTTC.

The J gene is TRBJ2-1, the V gene TRBV7-3; 8 bases agree with TRBD2. The CDR3 consists of 15 residues. J was trimmed by 4 bases and V by 5 bases; bases with no gene match: 7. From germline, CDR1 is SGHTA and CDR2 FQGTGA. The CDR3 DNA follows: TGTGCCAGCAGCGAAACTAGCGGAGGTTACAATGAGCAGTTCTTC. Translation: CASSETSGGYNEQFF.

The J gene is TRBJ2-7, the V gene TRBV4-1, with D hard to call. Germline CDR1 MGHRA, CDR2 YSYEKL. V gave up 0 bases and J gave up 6 bases, with 12 bases separating them. CDR3 length: 14 residues. DNA of the CDR3: TGCGCCAGCAGCCAAGACCCGTACTATACCGAGCAGTACTTC. Translated: CASSQDPYYTEQYF.

The rearrangement links TRBV5-8 to TRBJ1-6, with TRBD1 identical over 8 bases. The CDR3 is 16 amino acids. Germline CDR1 and CDR2: SGHTS and YDEGEE. Trimming removed 7 bases from V and 7 bases from J; junction bases left unmatched: 13. The CDR3 region is CASPLGQGSYNSPLHF. The CDR3 DNA reads TGTGCCAGCCCCCTCGGACAGGGCTCGTACAATTCACCCCTCCACTTT.

This clone has a single count. CDR3 nucleotide sequence: TGTGCCACCAAGGACAGGGAGGAGACCCAGTACTTC. Translated: CATKDREETQYF. The genes are TRBV10-3 and TRBJ2-5; 8 bases are a match to TRBD1. V shed 10 bases and J 5 bases; nucleotides not matched to a gene: 6. The CDR3 contains 12 residues. CDR1 and CDR2 from the germline V gene are ENHRY and SYGVKD.

The gene calls are TRBV29-1 and TRBJ2-6, with D perhaps TRBD1 (5 bases). V shed 7 bases and J shed 0 bases, with 10 bases lying between them. This CDR3 has 14 amino acids. The germline V gene encodes CDR1 SQVTM and CDR2 ANQGSEA. CDR3 amino acids: CSAPQDSGANVLTF. The CDR3 coding sequence is TGCAGCGCCCCACAGGACTCTGGGGCCAACGTCCTGACTTTC.

This chain links TRBV12-3 or TRBV12-4 with TRBJ1-2; weak D call: TRBD1 (5 bases). Trimming left V 5 bases short and J 8 bases short, with 12 bases between. The CDR3 sequence is 12 residues long. This CDR3 reads CASSPGRWGYTF. CDR3 nucleotide sequence: TGTGCCAGCAGTCCAGGGAGGTGGGGCTACACCTTC.

Remarks on this clone: An end of the junction does not agree with germline; a read error may underlie this. The V call is TRBV7-7, the J call TRBJ2-5; tentative D call: TRBD2 (6 bases). CDR1 and CDR2 from the germline V gene are SSHAT and FNYEAQ (reference sequence). This CDR3 has 16 residues. The CDR3 loop reads CASSLSPGESGKTQYF. CDR3 nucleotides: TGTGCTAGCAGCTTAAGTCCGGGGGAGTCTGGGAAGACCCAGTACTTC.

The sample holds one count of this clone. This chain links TRBV6-1 with TRBJ1-2, with 10 positions matching TRBD1. This CDR3 has 13 amino acids. Looked up from germline, CDR1 is MNHNS and CDR2 is SASEGT. Germline trimming cut 3 bases from V and 7 bases from J; bases unmatched to any gene: 2. CDR3: CASSDDRGPGYTF. The CDR3 DNA reads TGTGCCAGCAGTGATGACAGGGGGCCTGGCTACACCTTC.

J is TRBJ1-4 and V is TRBV6-5; D not certain. Between the trimmed V and J ends, which lost 4 bases and 4 bases, there was a span of 10 bases. The germline V gene has CDR1 MNHEY and CDR2 SVGAGI. The CDR3 extends over 14 amino acids. CDR3: CASSSVRINEKLFF. DNA for the CDR3: TGTGCCAGCAGTTCCGTGAGGATTAATGAAAAACTGTTTTTT.